One sample yielded the 30 T cell receptor beta chains listed below, sequenced in a study of Ad26.COV2.S vaccination and SARS-CoV-2 variants. The treatment is: around 19 received Ad26.COV2.S at low or high dose, single or two shots; about 5 received placebo; per-sample allocation not given. Day 63 after the first injection of vaccine or placebo was the sampling time. The protocol was immunoSEQ multiplex PCR, while the TCRdb copy is restricted to in-frame clones and leaves out a portion. This sample has hundreds of thousands of clones, with around 92% found just once. The starting material was peripheral blood, obtained in a trial of Ad26.COV2.S vaccine versus placebo. All receptors come from a person between 18 and 59 years old who received the Ad26.COV2.S COVID-19 vaccine or a placebo.

The chain couples TRBV7-9 to TRBJ2-3; D remains ambiguous. The ends were cut back, 3 bases at V and 1 base at J, with 14 bases in the middle. The CDR3 runs to 16 residues. Per germline, CDR1 SEHNR and CDR2 FQNEAQ (reference sequence). CDR3 region: CASSLAMNLGTDTQYF. DNA for the CDR3: TGTGCCAGCAGCTTGGCCATGAACCTCGGCACAGATACGCAGTATTTT.

This clone is a singleton in its sample. The sample contains more than one DNA sequence encoding this CDR3. The chain is built from TRBV18 and TRBJ2-7; the match to TRBD1 covers 11 bases. Germline V CDR1 and CDR2: KGHSH, LQKENI. The ends lost 6 bases at V and 4 bases at J; junction bases unmatched: 5. The CDR3 has 14 residues. The CDR3 protein is CASSPDRGPYEQYF. CDR3 sequence (DNA): TGTGCCAGCTCGCCGGACAGGGGGCCTTACGAGCAGTACTTC.

V gene TRBV19 combines with J gene TRBJ2-1, with 8 bases fitting TRBD2. CDR3 length: 14 residues. Unmatched junction bases numbered 4, after V lost 3 bases and J lost 6 bases. Germline V gene lookup returns CDR1 LNHDA and CDR2 SQIVND (reference sequence). The CDR3 bases are TGTGCCAGTAGTATCCTAGCGGGCCGCAATGAGCAGTTCTTC. Translated: CASSILAGRNEQFF.

The chain combines TRBV10-2 with TRBJ2-4; D call uncertain. The CDR3 is made up of 18 amino acids. Trimming removed 2 bases from V and 1 base from J, with 18 bases in between. The V gene's germline CDR1 is WSHSY and CDR2 SAAADI. The CDR3 here is CASSELLGPLAAKNIQYF. CDR3 sequence (DNA): TGCGCCAGCAGTGAGCTATTAGGGCCCCTGGCCGCCAAAAACATTCAGTACTTC.

V usage is TRBV30 and J usage is TRBJ2-7, with D tentatively TRBD1 or TRBD2 (5 bases each). The CDR3 loop spans 13 amino acids. The germline gives CDR1 GTSNPN, CDR2 SVGIG (reference sequence). Between the trimmed V and J ends, which lost 3 bases and 3 bases, there was a span of 12 bases. CDR3 in amino acids: CAWSLGEYYEQYF. The DNA for the CDR3 is TGTGCCTGGAGCCTAGGGGAGTACTACGAGCAGTACTTC.

CDR3 residues: CAISESQGASPLHF. Here the CDR3 DNA reads TGTGCCATCAGTGAGTCTCAGGGCGCTTCACCCCTCCACTTT. This sequence joins TRBV10-3 and TRBJ1-6; the D gene is possibly TRBD1 (5 bases). The germline CDR1 and CDR2 sequences are ENHRY and SYGVKD. Deletions cut 0 bases from V and 9 bases from J, with 9 bases between. The CDR3 has 14 amino acids.

Only one count was recorded for this clone. This chain uses TRBV6-5 with TRBJ1-2; possibly TRBD1 for D (6 bases). Germline CDR1 and CDR2: MNHEY and SVGAGI. This CDR3 has 14 residues. V was shortened by 4 bases and J by 3 bases, with 12 bases between the two germline ends. CDR3 loop: CASSLDRSHYGYTF. CDR3 nucleotides: TGTGCCAGCAGTTTGGACAGATCACACTATGGCTACACCTTC.

The rearrangement uses TRBV2 and TRBJ1-1, with D perhaps TRBD1 (5 bases). The V end lost 3 bases, the J end lost 4 bases, and 15 bases lay between the germline ends. The germline V gene encodes CDR1 SNHLY and CDR2 FYNNEI. The CDR3 contains 15 residues. CDR3 region: CASSDGGAGFTEAFF. The CDR3 DNA is TGTGCCAGCAGTGACGGTGGGGCAGGGTTCACTGAAGCTTTCTTT.

This chain links TRBV10-2 with TRBJ2-7, with 8 bases matching TRBD1. Looked up from germline, CDR1 is WSHSY and CDR2 is SAAADI. This CDR3 has 14 residues. J was trimmed by 7 bases and V by 1 base; bases with no gene match: 6. The CDR3 DNA sequence: TGCGCCAGCAGTGAGTTACAGGGGGTCGGGGAGCAGTACTTC. It codes for CASSELQGVGEQYF.

This clone was seen once. The rearrangement uses TRBV15 and TRBJ1-6; D is unclear. The CDR3 extends over 17 amino acids. CDR1 is LNHNV, CDR2 YYDKDF, per germline (reference sequence). V was clipped by 1 base and J by 10 bases, with 20 bases between them. The CDR3 loop is CATSRGGSEAEGSPLHF. In DNA, the CDR3 is TGTGCCACCAGCAGAGGTGGGTCTGAGGCCGAGGGATCACCCCTCCACTTT. Full variable domain (missing parts from reference TRBV15 and TRBJ1-6): DAMVIQNPRYQVTQFGKPVTLSCSQTLNHNVMYWYQQKSSQAPKLLFHYYDKDFNNEADTPDNFQSRRPNTSFCFLDIRSPGLGDTAMYLCATSRGGSEAEGSPLHFGNGTRLTVT.

The V and J genes are TRBV29-1 and TRBJ2-7, with D possibly being TRBD1 (5 bases). CDR1 SQVTM and CDR2 ANQGSEA come from the germline V gene. This CDR3 has 13 amino acids. Trimming took 6 bases from V and 2 from J, leaving 14 bases between them. The CDR3 region is CSVTTGNPYEQYF. The CDR3 coding sequence is TGCAGCGTCACCACAGGTAACCCCTACGAGCAGTACTTC.

The chain couples TRBV2 to TRBJ1-5, with D possibly matching TRBD1 (5 bases). There are 14 residues in the CDR3. Germline V gene sequence: CDR1 SNHLY, CDR2 FYNNEI. Trimming took off 3 bases at V and 2 bases at J, with 8 bases between the two ends. The CDR3 region has the DNA TGTGCCAGCAGTGATCAGGGAGGCAATCAGCCCCAGCATTTT. It encodes CASSDQGGNQPQHF.

In this sample, this clone turned up once. This chain links TRBV10-3 with TRBJ1-6; TRBD1 agrees at 11 bases. Per the germline V gene, CDR1 is ENHRY and CDR2 is SYGVKD. This CDR3 is 17 amino acids long. The junction had 11 bases not matched to a gene; V was cut back by 6 bases and J by 7 bases. The DNA for the CDR3 is TGTGCCATCAGAGATGGACAGGGGGCGGGTGAGAATTCACCCCTCCACTTT. It yields the protein CAIRDGQGAGENSPLHF.

This chain joins TRBV18 and TRBJ2-1; tentative D call: TRBD2 (6 bases). The germline V and J ends were trimmed by 0 bases and 3 bases, with 12 bases remaining between them. Germline V CDR1 and CDR2: KGHSH, LQKENI. There are 16 residues in the CDR3. The CDR3 DNA is TGTGCCAGCTCACCACCGGGAGGTGGTAACTACAATGAGCAGTTCTTC. Protein sequence: CASSPPGGGNYNEQFF.

The chain recombines TRBV7-9 with TRBJ2-2; possible D gene TRBD2, 6 bases. Germline V gene data show CDR1 as SEHNR and CDR2 as FQNEAQ (reference sequence). CDR3 length: 16 residues. Trimming stripped 3 bases from V and 1 base from J, with 12 bases between. The CDR3 loop is CASSFSVGGNTGELFF. CDR3 in DNA: TGTGCCAGCAGCTTCTCGGTCGGGGGGAACACCGGGGAGCTGTTTTTT.

The chain employs TRBV7-9 and TRBJ2-3; 13 nucleotides match TRBD2. The V gene end was trimmed by 5 bases and the J gene end by 2 bases; junction bases not matched to a gene: 16. Germline CDR1 and CDR2: SEHNR and FQNEAQ (reference sequence). This CDR3 has 20 amino acids. The CDR3 here is CASSNGLIWTSGRHTDTQYF. The DNA of the CDR3 is TGTGCCAGCAGCAATGGACTTATCTGGACTAGCGGGAGACACACAGATACGCAGTATTTT.

The rearrangement uses TRBV2 and TRBJ2-2; D may be TRBD2 (5 bases). This CDR3 region has 15 residues. Germline lookup yields CDR1 SNHLY and CDR2 FYNNEI. The V gene lost 7 bases and the J gene lost 0 bases, with 12 bases spanning the gap. The CDR3 sequence is CASTQRSANTGELFF. The CDR3 DNA is TGTGCCAGCACGCAGCGGAGCGCGAACACCGGGGAGCTGTTTTTT. Full variable domain (rest looked up from reference TRBV2 and TRBJ2-2): EPEVTQTPSHQVTQMGQEVILRCVPISNHLYFYWYRQILGQKVEFLVSFYNNEISEKSEIFDDQFSVERPDGSNFTLKIRSTKLEDSAMYFCASTQRSANTGELFFGEGSRLTVL.

The chain joins TRBV24-1 to TRBJ2-3; D may correspond to TRBD1 or TRBD2 (5 bases each). Trimming removed 0 bases at V and 2 bases at J, with 11 bases between. Germline CDR1 and CDR2: KGHDR and SFDVKD. CDR3 length: 16 amino acids. CDR3 sequence: CATSDLRGSVTDTQYF. CDR3 nucleotide sequence: TGTGCCACCAGTGATTTGCGGGGCAGTGTCACAGATACGCAGTATTTT.

This chain uses TRBV6-6 with TRBJ2-7, with TRBD1 identical over 9 bases. The CDR3 extends over 15 amino acids. Germline V CDR1 and CDR2: MNHNY, SVGAGI (reference sequence). V shed 4 bases and J 1 base; nucleotides not matched to a gene: 5. CDR3 sequence: CASSSGTGPSYEQYF. For the CDR3, the DNA is TGTGCCAGCAGTTCCGGGACAGGGCCATCCTACGAGCAGTACTTC.

This rearrangement joins TRBV7-6 to TRBJ2-7, with D tentatively TRBD1 (5 bases). The CDR3 sequence is 12 residues long. Looked up from germline, CDR1 is SGHVS and CDR2 is FNYEAQ. V was cut by 2 bases and J by 5 bases, with 7 bases left in between. The CDR3 region has the DNA TGTGCCAGCAGCTTATCAGGGAACGAGCAGTACTTC. It translates to CASSLSGNEQYF.

The rearrangement links TRBV6-5 to TRBJ2-6; the D is unclear. The CDR3 runs 13 residues. Looked up from germline, CDR1 is MNHEY and CDR2 is SVGAGI. V was shortened by 7 bases and J by 2 bases, with 6 bases between the two germline ends. CDR3 in amino acids: CASNTPGANVLTF. The CDR3 DNA reads TGTGCCAGCAACACCCCTGGGGCCAACGTCCTGACTTTC.

The chain carries TRBV12-3 or TRBV12-4 and TRBJ2-3; maybe TRBD1 (6 bases). The CDR3 loop spans 13 amino acids. Trimming cost V 10 bases and J 5 bases, with 16 bases left between them. The CDR3 bases are TGTGCCACCACCCGGCCAGGGGTAGATACGCAGTATTTT. As protein: CATTRPGVDTQYF.

The genes are TRBV6-5 and TRBJ2-7, with no clear D. V gave up 7 bases and J gave up 0 bases, with 7 bases separating them. Germline V gene sequence: CDR1 MNHEY, CDR2 SVGAGI. This CDR3 region has 12 residues. DNA of the CDR3: TGTGCCAGCATGGACGGCTCCTACGAGCAGTACTTC. This encodes CASMDGSYEQYF.

Note on this clone: This may come from a read error, since a much larger clone is one base off. This specimen includes other DNA sequences encoding the same CDR3. This chain uses TRBV5-1 with TRBJ1-1; D gene ambiguous. The CDR3 runs 13 residues. Germline CDR1 and CDR2: SGHRS and YFSETQ. The V end lost 0 bases, the J end lost 2 bases, and 5 bases lay between the germline ends. In nucleotides, the CDR3 is TGCGCCAGCAGCTTGGGTATTAACACTGAAGCTTTCTTT. Translating gives CASSLGINTEAFF.

This clone has a single count. The gene calls are TRBV2 and TRBJ2-5, with TRBD2 identical over 9 bases. Germline values: CDR1 SNHLY, CDR2 FYNNEI. The trim removed 6 bases at V and 1 base at J, leaving 9 bases unmatched. This CDR3 region has 16 residues. CDR3: CASRRGTSSTQETQYF. DNA of the CDR3: TGTGCCAGCAGGCGTGGGACTAGCAGTACCCAAGAGACCCAGTACTTC. Filled out from reference TRBV2 and TRBJ2-5, the complete variable domain reads EPEVTQTPSHQVTQMGQEVILRCVPISNHLYFYWYRQILGQKVEFLVSFYNNEISEKSEIFDDQFSVERPDGSNFTLKIRSTKLEDSAMYFCASRRGTSSTQETQYFGPGTRLLVL.

The chain combines TRBV5-1 with TRBJ2-5; the match to TRBD2 covers 10 bases. J lost 5 bases, V lost 1 base, and 5 bases had no gene match. This CDR3 comprises 15 residues. CDR1 and CDR2 (germline): SGHRS, YFSETQ. DNA for the CDR3: TGCGCCAGCAGCTTGTCAGCGGGAGGGTCGGAGACCCAGTACTTC. The encoded protein is CASSLSAGGSETQYF. The variable domain in full, with the rest retrieved from reference TRBV5-1 and TRBJ2-5, is KAGVTQTPRYLIKTRGQQVTLSCSPISGHRSVSWYQQTPGQGLQFLFEYFSETQRNKGNFPGRFSGRQFSNSRSEMNVSTLELGDSALYLCASSLSAGGSETQYFGPGTRLLVL.

This sequence joins TRBV7-9 and TRBJ2-5; D ambiguous. Germline V gene data show CDR1 as SEHNR and CDR2 as FQNEAQ (reference sequence). V lost 8 bases and J 5 bases, leaving 18 bases between the germline ends. The CDR3 is 14 amino acids. The CDR3 nucleotides are TGTGCCAGCTCCCGGGCCTCCTCCCCCGAGACCCAGTACTTC. Translated: CASSRASSPETQYF. Using reference TRBV7-9 and TRBJ2-5 for the parts outside the CDR3, the full variable domain is DTGVSQNPRHKITKRGQNVTFRCDPISEHNRLYWYRQTLGQGPEFLTYFQNEAQLEKSRLLSDRFSAERPKGSFSTLEIQRTEQGDSAMYLCASSRASSPETQYFGPGTRLLVL.

The genes are TRBV5-4 and TRBJ1-4; 7 positions match TRBD1. Unmatched junction bases numbered 9, after V lost 2 bases and J lost 8 bases. The CDR3 is made up of 15 amino acids. Germline assignment: CDR1 SGHNT and CDR2 YYREEE (reference sequence). The chain's CDR3 is CASSFKTGNLEKLFF. The CDR3 region has the DNA TGTGCCAGCAGCTTTAAGACAGGGAACTTAGAAAAACTGTTTTTT.

As for this clone: The sample contains more than one DNA sequence encoding this CDR3. The chain uses TRBV30 and TRBJ1-5; D might be TRBD1 (5 bases). CDR1 is GTSNPN, CDR2 SVGIG, per germline (reference sequence). Trimming shortened V by 4 bases and J by 2 bases, and 9 bases separated the two germline ends. CDR3 length: 13 residues. The DNA for the CDR3 is TGTGCCTGGAAGGGGACGGGCAATCAGCCCCAGCATTTT. As protein: CAWKGTGNQPQHF.

This chain uses TRBV24-1 with TRBJ2-3, with D possibly TRBD2 on 6 matching bases. The V and J ends lost 1 base and 4 bases respectively, with 11 bases between them. CDR3 length: 15 amino acids. CDR1 is KGHDR, CDR2 SFDVKD, per germline. DNA for the CDR3: TGTGCCACCAGTGATTTAGGGCCGGGAGCAGATACGCAGTATTTT. It yields the protein CATSDLGPGADTQYF.